Each of the 26 T cell receptor beta chains below was sequenced from the same sample in a study of radiotherapy plus CTLA-4 blockade in lung cancer. Assay used: immunoSEQ multiplex PCR; TCRdb lists only in-frame clones, some missing. The table has 50,000 to 65,000 clones, 70% to 85% seen once. The sequencing used peripheral blood, collected from a patient treated with radiotherapy plus ipilimumab. The origin of the receptors is a human donor with non-small cell lung cancer whose response to radiotherapy plus ipilimumab could not be evaluated.

The chain employs TRBV6-5 and TRBJ2-7; 7 bases fit TRBD1. Trimming removed 3 bases from V and 3 bases from J; junction bases left unmatched: 8. Germline values: CDR1 MNHEY, CDR2 SVGAGI. The CDR3 totals 15 residues. DNA for the CDR3: TGTGCCAGCAGTTATAATGAAGGGGGCAGCTACGAGCAGTACTTC. Translation gives CASSYNEGGSYEQYF.

This sequence joins TRBV25-1 and TRBJ1-3; possible D gene TRBD1, 6 bases. The CDR3 is made up of 15 amino acids. The V end was cut by 5 bases, the J end by 4 bases, with 15 bases between. Germline V gene data show CDR1 as MGHDK and CDR2 as SYGVNS. The CDR3 region is CASSRAGAKGNTIYF. DNA of the CDR3: TGTGCCAGCAGTCGTGCAGGGGCGAAAGGAAACACCATATATTTT.

The chain joins TRBV5-1 to TRBJ1-4; weak D call: TRBD1 (6 bases). The ends were cut back, 3 bases at V and 3 bases at J, with 9 bases in the middle. There are 14 residues in the CDR3. Germline loops: CDR1 SGHRS, CDR2 YFSETQ. The CDR3 is CASSSTGSNEKLFF. CDR3 nucleotide sequence: TGCGCCAGCAGCTCGACAGGATCTAATGAAAAACTGTTTTTT.

The genes are TRBV14 and TRBJ2-7; D is possibly TRBD2 (5 bases). The V gene's germline CDR1 is SGHDN and CDR2 FVKESK. V dropped 0 bases and J dropped 4 bases, with 10 bases sitting between them. This CDR3 spans 14 amino acids. The CDR3 sequence: CASSQDLRGYEQYF. CDR3 in DNA: TGTGCCAGCAGCCAAGATTTACGCGGGTACGAGCAGTACTTC.

The CDR3 spells CASSPGPRGTQYF. CDR3 nucleotides: TGTGCCAGCAGCCCCGGACCCCGGGGGACCCAGTACTTC. The chain recombines TRBV28 with TRBJ2-5, with a possible D match to TRBD2 (5 bases). Trimming stripped 6 bases from V and 7 bases from J, with 15 bases between. This CDR3 has 13 amino acids. The germline V gene has CDR1 MDHEN and CDR2 SYDVKM.

J is TRBJ1-1 and V is TRBV6-5; the match to TRBD1 covers 9 bases. The CDR3 runs to 16 residues. Trimming at V came to 3 bases and at J to 9 bases, leaving 14 bases not matched to a gene. CDR1 is MNHEY and CDR2 is SVGAGI in the germline V gene. Written as DNA, the CDR3 is TGTGCCAGCAGTTATATCGCGACCGGGACAGGGAAGAAAGCTTTCTTT. Translation: CASSYIATGTGKKAFF.

This clone has only one observation. Other DNA sequences in the sample encode the same CDR3. V and J are TRBV11-2 and TRBJ1-4, with D possibly matching TRBD1 (5 bases). The CDR3 runs 14 residues. V gave up 1 base and J gave up 5 bases, with 8 bases separating them. Germline V gene data show CDR1 as SGHAT and CDR2 as FQNNGV. The CDR3 DNA sequence: TGTGCCAGCAGCTTAGGGGGCCCCAATGAAAAACTGTTTTTT. This sequence encodes CASSLGGPNEKLFF.

The V gene is TRBV6-5, the J gene TRBJ2-5; no clear D. Germline values: CDR1 MNHEY, CDR2 SVGAGI. The germline V and J ends were trimmed by 0 bases and 5 bases, with 13 bases remaining between them. The CDR3 is 15 residues long. Written as DNA, the CDR3 is TGTGCCAGCAGTTACTCGATGCTGGCTCCTGAGACCCAGTACTTC. Protein product: CASSYSMLAPETQYF.

The rearrangement joins TRBV7-9 to TRBJ1-1, with D possibly being TRBD1 (6 bases). With 0 bases removed from V and 0 bases from J, the gap between germline ends came to 14 bases. Germline lookup yields CDR1 SEHNR and CDR2 FQNEAQ (reference sequence). This CDR3 has 17 amino acids. Here the CDR3 DNA reads TGTGCCAGCAGCTTAGCGGGGGCGAGACAGTTGAACACTGAAGCTTTCTTT. It is translated as CASSLAGARQLNTEAFF.

The chain is built from TRBV7-9 and TRBJ2-5, with D perhaps matching TRBD2 (5 bases). V was shortened by 2 bases and J by 2 bases, with 12 bases between the two germline ends. CDR1 is SEHNR, CDR2 FQNEAQ, per germline (reference sequence). This CDR3 region has 15 residues. The CDR3 is CASSLTRVRQETQYF. The CDR3 DNA reads TGTGCCAGCAGCTTAACTAGGGTTAGGCAAGAGACCCAGTACTTC.

The V and J genes are TRBV28 and TRBJ1-2; a possible D gene is TRBD1 (5 bases). This CDR3 contains 13 residues. The ends were cut back, 7 bases at V and 4 bases at J, with 13 bases in the middle. The germline V gene has CDR1 MDHEN and CDR2 SYDVKM. The CDR3 region is CASTRLDSYGYTF. DNA for the CDR3: TGTGCCAGCACTAGACTCGACAGCTATGGCTACACCTTC.

This clone was seen once. This sequence joins TRBV7-5 and TRBJ1-5; TRBD1 was called by the table and not checked on the DNA. TRBV7-5 is a known pseudogene. The CDR3 contains 17 residues. This CDR3 is CARSSLGTEYSNQPQHF. The CDR3 DNA follows: TGTGCCAGAAGCTCACTAGGGACAGAATATAGCAATCAGCCCCAGCATTTT.

The rearrangement uses TRBV6-5 and TRBJ1-5, with 9 bases lining up with TRBD1. CDR1 is MNHEY, CDR2 SVGAGI, per germline. V shed 6 bases, J shed 1 base, and the junction held 4 bases outside the gene matches. The CDR3 is 15 amino acids. CDR3 region: CASRGQGDSNQPQHF. Written as DNA, the CDR3 is TGTGCCAGCAGGGGACAGGGTGACAGCAATCAGCCCCAGCATTTT.

The chain is built from TRBV20-1 and TRBJ2-1; no definite D call. The CDR3 length is 11 residues. CDR1 and CDR2 from the germline V gene are DFQATT and SNEGSKA (reference sequence). Trimming removed 3 bases from V and 4 bases from J, with 4 bases in between. The CDR3, as DNA: TGCAGTGCTAGGACATACAATGAGCAGTTCTTC. Translating it yields CSARTYNEQFF.

This CDR3 reads CASSRGGELFF. The CDR3 DNA reads as TGCGCCAGCAGTCGGGGAGGGGAGCTGTTTTTT. The rearrangement joins TRBV10-1 to TRBJ2-2, with TRBD2 as a possible D gene (5 bases). The germline gives CDR1 WNHNN, CDR2 SYGVQD (reference sequence). Deletions cut 5 bases from V and 8 bases from J, with 6 bases between. The CDR3 is made up of 11 amino acids.

The gene calls are TRBV7-6 and TRBJ2-1, with 12 bases matching TRBD1. The CDR3 runs 18 residues. Per germline, CDR1 SGHVS and CDR2 FNYEAQ. With 2 bases clipped from V and 8 bases from J, the junction kept 13 bases outside the gene matches. CDR3 bases: TGTGCCAGCAGCTTACCCTCAGGAGGGGACAGGGGGCTTCATGAGCAGTTCTTC. This codes for CASSLPSGGDRGLHEQFF.

The gene calls are TRBV5-1 and TRBJ1-2; 8 bases match TRBD1. CDR1 is SGHRS, CDR2 YFSETQ, per germline. The CDR3 sequence is 15 residues long. V was pared by 0 bases and J by 4 bases, with 5 bases of the junction left unmatched. The CDR3 loop is CASSLAPGQAYGYTF. The CDR3, as DNA: TGCGCCAGCAGCTTGGCTCCGGGACAGGCCTATGGCTACACCTTC.

CDR3 loop: CASSTLSSGSNEQFF. In nucleotides, the CDR3 is TGTGCCAGCAGCACACTCTCTAGCGGGAGTAATGAGCAGTTCTTC. This rearrangement joins TRBV7-2 to TRBJ2-1; TRBD2 matches at 10 bases. The trim removed 5 bases at V and 7 bases at J, leaving 8 bases unmatched. The CDR3 length is 15 residues. The germline V gene encodes CDR1 SGHTA and CDR2 FQGNSA.

A single count supports this clone. The rearrangement joins TRBV11-2 to TRBJ2-3; the D gene is possibly TRBD2 (7 bases). CDR3 length: 16 amino acids. The germline gives CDR1 SGHAT, CDR2 FQNNGV. The germline V and J ends were trimmed by 5 bases and 2 bases, with 17 bases remaining between them. CDR3 protein: CASSPLRGGPTDTQYF. The DNA of the CDR3 is TGTGCCAGCAGCCCCTTGAGGGGGGGGCCCACAGATACGCAGTATTTT.

This chain joins TRBV7-9 and TRBJ1-1; D is possibly TRBD1 (5 bases). CDR1 and CDR2 (germline): SEHNR, FQNEAQ (reference sequence). CDR3 length: 18 residues. V lost 0 bases to trimming and J lost 1 base, with 18 bases between them. CDR3 sequence: CASSLAKLPRDWNTEAFF. CDR3 bases: TGTGCCAGCAGCTTAGCAAAACTCCCACGGGACTGGAACACTGAAGCTTTCTTT.

This chain joins TRBV29-1 and TRBJ2-1; 11 bases match TRBD2. Per the germline V gene, CDR1 is SQVTM and CDR2 is ANQGSEA. Germline trimming cut 5 bases from V and 10 bases from J; bases unmatched to any gene: 7. This CDR3 comprises 13 residues. CDR3 in amino acids: CSVQTSGMGEQFF. As DNA, the CDR3 is TGCAGCGTTCAGACTAGCGGGATGGGGGAGCAGTTCTTC.

This rearrangement joins TRBV2 to TRBJ1-5; D is unresolved. The CDR3 runs to 13 residues. The V gene's germline CDR1 is SNHLY and CDR2 FYNNEI. V was cut by 3 bases and J by 9 bases, with 12 bases left in between. CDR3 DNA: TGTGCCAGCAGTGACAATTTCCCGGGGCCCCAGCATTTT. This codes for CASSDNFPGPQHF. The full variable domain, in which reference TRBV2 and TRBJ1-5 provide the parts outside the CDR3, is EPEVTQTPSHQVTQMGQEVILRCVPISNHLYFYWYRQILGQKVEFLVSFYNNEISEKSEIFDDQFSVERPDGSNFTLKIRSTKLEDSAMYFCASSDNFPGPQHFGDGTRLSIL.

The gene calls are TRBV5-4 and TRBJ2-2; TRBD2 matches at 12 bases. This CDR3 spans 17 amino acids. V gave up 4 bases and J gave up 4 bases; unmatched junction bases: 8. Germline loops: CDR1 SGHNT, CDR2 YYREEE (reference sequence). The CDR3 DNA is TGTGCCAGCAGCCTTCGACTAGCGGGGGACATCACCGGGGAGCTGTTTTTT. Protein sequence: CASSLRLAGDITGELFF. The whole variable domain, remainder taken from reference TRBV5-4 and TRBJ2-2, is ETGVTQSPTHLIKTRGQQVTLRCSSQSGHNTVSWYQQALGQGPQFIFQYYREEENGRGNFPPRFSGLQFPNYSSELNVNALELDDSALYLCASSLRLAGDITGELFFGEGSRLTVL.

The chain links TRBV6-5 to TRBJ1-1; TRBD1 agrees at 9 bases. There are 15 residues in the CDR3. Germline V CDR1 and CDR2: MNHEY, SVGAGI. The V gene end was trimmed by 4 bases and the J gene end by 4 bases; junction bases not matched to a gene: 7. The CDR3: CASSSGTGSFTEAFF. The CDR3, as DNA: TGTGCCAGCAGTTCAGGGACAGGGTCATTCACTGAAGCTTTCTTT.

CDR3 DNA: TGTGCCACCGGGCGGGGAGAGGGCTACACCTTC. It is translated as CATGRGEGYTF. The genes are TRBV10-3 and TRBJ1-2; no definite D call. Trimming removed 10 bases at V and 8 bases at J, with 14 bases between. Germline CDR1 ENHRY, CDR2 SYGVKD. CDR3 size: 11 residues.

The rearrangement joins TRBV7-2 to TRBJ2-5; TRBD1 agrees at 11 bases. V trimming: 7 bases; J trimming: 5 bases; junction bases outside the gene matches: 12. Germline CDR1 SGHTA, CDR2 FQGNSA. CDR3 length: 16 amino acids. In DNA form, the CDR3 reads TGTGCCAGCACCACTTCAGCGGACAGGGGGCCGGAGACCCAGTACTTC. Translated: CASTTSADRGPETQYF. The full variable domain, with the rest looked up from reference TRBV7-2 and TRBJ2-5, is GAGVSQSPSNKVTEKGKDVELRCDPISGHTALYWYRQSLGQGLEFLIYFQGNSAPDKSGLPSDRFSAERTGGSVSTLTIQRTQQEDSAVYLCASTTSADRGPETQYFGPGTRLLVL.